The entry that follows covers one TCR beta chain sequence. The protocol was immunoSEQ multiplex PCR, while the TCRdb copy is restricted to in-frame clones and leaves out a portion. This sample has approximately 86,000 clones, with roughly 85% found just once. This CDR3 spans 14 amino acids. The V and J ends lost 1 base and 1 base respectively, with 7 bases between them. CDR1 and CDR2 (germline): SGDLS, YYNGEE. The record originates from a study of identifying expanded T cells in peripheral blood. The rearrangement joins TRBV9 to TRBJ2-3; D is unclear. The sample was blood. This TCR came from a person aged 18 to 75 in good health. CDR3 nucleotides: TGTGCCAGCAGCGTAAGTTGGGGCACAGATACGCAGTATTTT. Protein product: CASSVSWGTDTQYF.